These T cell receptor beta chains were read from a single sample in a study of T cell responses to AZD1222 COVID-19 vaccine. The assay was immunoSEQ multiplex PCR, and TCRdb's table has in-frame clones only and misses some. The sample includes approximately 50,000 clones, over 65% of them seen just once. The source material was peripheral blood, sampled on day 0 of AZD1222 vaccination. The receptors come from an adult in good health. Both conserved end residues are part of each CDR3. A D gene is named only where the DNA matches it firmly. The size of a clone is reported for some rows only, either as once, few or many, or as a class for expanded clones.

TRBJ1-6 TRBV9 TRBD1 . 15 TGTGCCAGCAGCGAGGGGGCTGATCATAATTCACCCCTCCACTTT CASSEGADHNSPLHF
TRBJ1-1 TRBV9 TRBD1 . 17 TGTGCCAGCAGCGTAGTGGAGACAGGGGCAAGGGACACTGAAGCTTTCTTT CASSVVETGARDTEAFF
TRBJ1-5 TRBV6-2/TRBV6-3 . . 16 TGTGCCAGCAGTTTCGGCCAGTTAGATAGCAATCAGCCCCAGCATTTT CASSFGQLDSNQPQHF
TRBJ1-4 TRBV28 . . 13 TGTGCCAGCAGTGGTTTCGGCTCTGAAAAACTGTTTTTT CASSGFGSEKLFF
TRBJ1-3 TRBV6-5 TRBD1 once 12 TGTGCCAGCAGACAACCCGGGACAGGATATGATTTT CASRQPGTGYDF
TRBJ1-5 TRBV28 TRBD1 . 15 TGTGCCAGCAGTTCCCTTGACAGGGTATATCAGCCCCAGCATTTT CASSSLDRVYQPQHF
TRBJ2-3 TRBV9 . . 17 TGTGCCAGCAGCGTAGGGAGGACATCCTATAGCACAGATACGCAGTATTTT CASSVGRTSYSTDTQYF
TRBJ1-1 TRBV5-1 TRBD1 . 15 TGCGCCAGCAGCTTGGCAACGACAGGGCATACTGAAGCTTTCTTT CASSLATTGHTEAFF
TRBJ1-2 TRBV4-1 . . 14 TGCGCCAGCAGCCAAGACAGAAAGGACTATGGCTACACCTTC CASSQDRKDYGYTF
TRBJ2-1 TRBV20-1 . . 18 TGCAGTGCTAGTTTACAGGGGGTTGGAGCGGGAACCCACAATGAGCAGTTCTTC CSASLQGVGAGTHNEQFF
TRBJ1-2 TRBV6-5 . . 11 TGTGCCAGCATGCGGTTGGATGGCTACACCTTC CASMRLDGYTF
TRBJ2-5 TRBV5-4 . . 15 TGTGCCAGCAGCTCGGCACTCGCGGGGCAAGAGACCCAGTACTTC CASSSALAGQETQYF
TRBJ1-3 TRBV11-2 . . 15 TGTGCCAGCAGCTTAAGGGCAGGGAATGGAAACACCATATATTTT CASSLRAGNGNTIYF
TRBJ2-5 TRBV14 . few 12 TGTGCCAGCAGCCAAGCTCTGCAGACCCAGTACTTC CASSQALQTQYF
TRBJ1-3 TRBV4-1 . . 14 TGCGCCAGCAGCCCTGCCCTCTCTGGAAACACCATATATTTT CASSPALSGNTIYF
TRBJ1-4 TRBV6-5 . . 14 TGTGCCAGCAAACCGCGGATCCCGAATGAAAAACTGTTTTTT CASKPRIPNEKLFF
TRBJ2-3 TRBV7-2 . . 15 TGTGCCAGCAGCGAAGACCCTCGGAGGTGGGATACGCAGTATTTT CASSEDPRRWDTQYF
TRBJ1-5 TRBV18 TRBD1 . 17 TGTGCCAGCTCACCAGCTGGGACAGGGGATCCGTATCAGCCCCAGCATTTT CASSPAGTGDPYQPQHF
TRBJ1-5 TRBV30 . . 11 TGTGCCTGGGGCCTTAATCAGCCCCAGCATTTT CAWGLNQPQHF
TRBJ1-4 TRBV27 . . 14 TGTGCCAGCAGCGTTGATGGATGGGGTGAAAAACTGTTTTTT CASSVDGWGEKLFF
TRBJ2-2 TRBV12-5 TRBD2 . 17 TGTGCTAGTGGTTTGGGGCCAGCGGGGGGTGATACCGGGGAGCTGTTTTTT CASGLGPAGGDTGELFF
TRBJ2-3 TRBV5-1 . . 16 TGCGCCAGCAGCTTGGAAAAGGATATGCAAACAGATACGCAGTATTTT CASSLEKDMQTDTQYF
TRBJ1-2 TRBV6-1 . . 15 TGTGCCAGCAGTGAAATTAGCAGCTCTAACTATGGCTACACCTTC CASSEISSSNYGYTF
TRBJ2-3 TRBV7-3 TRBD1 . 16 TGTGCCAGCAGCTCCGACGGGACAGGGTTCGCAGATACGCAGTATTTT CASSSDGTGFADTQYF
TRBJ1-2 TRBV28 . . 13 TGTGCCAGCAGTTTAGTTACTGTGGATGGCTACACCTTC CASSLVTVDGYTF
TRBJ1-3 TRBV27 TRBD1 . 17 TGTGCCAGCAGCAGAACCGAGGGGGGACAGCATGGAAACACCATATATTTT CASSRTEGGQHGNTIYF
TRBJ2-3 TRBV9 TRBD2 . 16 TGTGCCAGCACCCTTAGCGGGAGAGCCGGGGGTGATACGCAGTATTTT CASTLSGRAGGDTQYF
TRBJ2-2 TRBV2 TRBD1 . 16 TGTGCCAGCAGTGGCGGACAGGGAAGGAGCACCGGGGAGCTGTTTTTT CASSGGQGRSTGELFF
TRBJ2-2 TRBV7-2 . . 15 TGTGCCAGCAGCTTACGGGCAGCTGCCACCGGGGAGCTGTTTTTT CASSLRAAATGELFF
TRBJ1-4 TRBV28 TRBD1 . 14 TGTGCCAGCAGCCAACAGGGGGTTAGTGAAAAACTGTTTTTT CASSQQGVSEKLFF
TRBJ1-3 TRBV7-9 TRBD1 . 14 TGTGCCAGCCACTCGACAGGGGATCTAAACACCATATATTTT CASHSTGDLNTIYF
TRBJ1-1 TRBV7-2 . . 14 TGTGCCAGCAGCTTAAGCACAGGGAGCACTGAAGCTTTCTTT CASSLSTGSTEAFF
TRBJ1-2 TRBV19 . . 13 TGTGCCAGTAGTAACGGGCCTAACTATGGCTACACCTTC CASSNGPNYGYTF
TRBJ2-1 TRBV5-1 . few 15 TGCGCCAGCAGCTCCCTCGGGGGCGAGCGTCATGAGCAGTTCTTC CASSSLGGERHEQFF
TRBJ1-1 TRBV5-1 . . 13 TGCGCCAGCAGTTCTGACGCGAATACCCAAGCTTTCTTT CASSSDANTQAFF
TRBJ1-5 TRBV12-3/TRBV12-4 . . 13 TGTGCCAGCAGTTTGTCTGGGGATCAGCCCCAGCATTTT CASSLSGDQPQHF
TRBJ2-7 TRBV6-5 TRBD2 . 16 TGTGCCAGCAGTTATACCGGGACTAGCGGCACCTACGAGCAGTACTTC CASSYTGTSGTYEQYF
TRBJ1-2 TRBV28 . . 15 TGTGCCAGCAGTGTGGACCTCCTTACCGACTATGGCTACACCTTC CASSVDLLTDYGYTF
TRBJ2-4 TRBV7-8 . . 12 TGTGCCAGCAGACCGGCAGGGGACATTCAGTACTTC CASRPAGDIQYF
TRBJ2-5 TRBV2 TRBD2 . 15 TGTGCCAGCAGCTCCGGGACTAGCAACCAAGAGACCCAGTACTTC CASSSGTSNQETQYF
TRBJ1-5 TRBV7-9 . once 15 TGTGCCAGCAGCCCGACAGGATCAATAAATCAGCCCCAGCATTTT CASSPTGSINQPQHF
TRBJ1-3 TRBV5-6 . . 16 TGTGCCAGCAGCTTGCCCTCCAAAGGGGCTGGAAACACCATATATTTT CASSLPSKGAGNTIYF
TRBJ1-3 TRBV5-6 . . 14 TGTGCCAGCAGCTTCGACGGGACTGGAAACACCATATATTTT CASSFDGTGNTIYF
TRBJ2-5 TRBV19 . few 13 TGTGCCAGTAATAGGGGAGCTGGGGAGACCCAGTACTTC CASNRGAGETQYF
TRBJ1-5 TRBV18 . . 16 TGTGCCAGCTCACCGGGGAAGGGTCTTAGCAATCAGCCCCAGCATTTT CASSPGKGLSNQPQHF
TRBJ2-3 TRBV10-3 TRBD1 . 13 TGTGCCACCGGGACAGGAACGACAGATACGCAGTATTTT CATGTGTTDTQYF